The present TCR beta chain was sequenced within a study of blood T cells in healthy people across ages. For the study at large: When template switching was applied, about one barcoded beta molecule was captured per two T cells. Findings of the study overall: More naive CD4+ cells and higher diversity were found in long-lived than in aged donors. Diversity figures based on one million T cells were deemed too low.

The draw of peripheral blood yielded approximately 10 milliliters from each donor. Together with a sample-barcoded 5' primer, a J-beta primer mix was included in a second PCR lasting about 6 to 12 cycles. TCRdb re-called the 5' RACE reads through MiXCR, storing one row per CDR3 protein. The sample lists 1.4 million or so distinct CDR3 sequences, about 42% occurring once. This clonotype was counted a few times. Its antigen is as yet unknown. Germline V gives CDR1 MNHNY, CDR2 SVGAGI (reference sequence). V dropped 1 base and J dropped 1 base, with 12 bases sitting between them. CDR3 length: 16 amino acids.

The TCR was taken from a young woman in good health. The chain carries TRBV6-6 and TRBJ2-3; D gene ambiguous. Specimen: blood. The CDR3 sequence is CASSYWQAIGTDTQYF. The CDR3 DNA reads TGTGCCAGCAGTTACTGGCAGGCGATAGGCACAGATACGCAGTATTTT.